One sample yielded the 18 T cell receptor beta chains listed below, sequenced in a study of T cell responses to AZD1222 COVID-19 vaccine. The repertoire was sequenced with immunoSEQ multiplex PCR; TCRdb's copy has only in-frame clones and lacks some. The sample gives 70,000 to 95,000 clones, 80% to 95% of which show up once; under 35% is in the top ten. Sample: peripheral blood, taken 28 days after the second AZD1222 dose. The receptor set was obtained from an adult who received the AZD1222 COVID-19 vaccine.

Only a few counts were recorded for this clone. This rearrangement joins TRBV25-1 to TRBJ1-2; D is unresolved. This CDR3 has 13 residues. The germline V gene encodes CDR1 MGHDK and CDR2 SYGVNS. Trimming cost V 4 bases and J 7 bases, with 13 bases left between them. CDR3 in DNA: TGTGCCAGCAGTGTCCTCCCTGTCGGTGGCTACACCTTC. This sequence encodes CASSVLPVGGYTF.

The chain carries TRBV6-2 or TRBV6-3 and TRBJ2-2, with D possibly matching TRBD2 (5 bases). Germline V gives CDR1 MNHEY, CDR2 SVGEGT. This CDR3 has 16 residues. The V end lost 4 bases, the J end lost 5 bases, and 17 bases lay between the germline ends. CDR3 region: CASSWGGEWRTGELFF. CDR3 in DNA: TGTGCCAGCAGTTGGGGTGGGGAGTGGAGGACCGGGGAGCTGTTTTTT.

The rearrangement links TRBV7-2 to TRBJ1-1, with D unclear. The CDR3 has 13 amino acids. Germline V gives CDR1 SGHTA, CDR2 FQGNSA. The V end was cut by 1 base, the J end by 4 bases, with 7 bases between. In nucleotides, the CDR3 is TGTGCCAGCAGCTTAGAAGGCCGCACTGAAGCTTTCTTT. Translation gives CASSLEGRTEAFF.

The rearrangement uses TRBV6-2 or TRBV6-3 and TRBJ1-5; possible D gene TRBD1, 5 bases. Trimming stripped 6 bases from V and 3 bases from J, with 18 bases between. Germline lookup yields CDR1 MNHEY and CDR2 SVGEGT. There are 16 residues in the CDR3. CDR3 amino acids: CASSLYETVHNQPQHF. CDR3 bases: TGTGCCAGCAGCCTGTACGAGACAGTACACAATCAGCCCCAGCATTTT.

The chain is built from TRBV6-2 or TRBV6-3 and TRBJ2-1; the match to TRBD2 covers 7 bases. This CDR3 spans 16 amino acids. Germline V gene sequence: CDR1 MNHEY, CDR2 SVGEGT. V lost 5 bases and J lost 3; bases outside the gene matches: 10. Here the CDR3 DNA reads TGTGCCAGCAGTCCCAGTCCCGGGACTAACTACAATGAGCAGTTCTTC. It specifies CASSPSPGTNYNEQFF.

V is TRBV10-2 and J is TRBJ2-2; D not resolved. Trimming cost V 8 bases and J 3 bases, with 4 bases left between them. Germline values: CDR1 WSHSY, CDR2 SAAADI. This CDR3 has 11 residues. CDR3 sequence (DNA): TGCGCCAGCCGGGACACCGGGGAGCTGTTTTTT. As protein: CASRDTGELFF.

The V call is TRBV7-9, the J call TRBJ2-7; D possibly corresponds to TRBD1 (5 bases). The V gene lost 1 base and the J gene lost 4 bases, with 23 bases spanning the gap. The CDR3 is 18 residues long. Germline V gene lookup returns CDR1 SEHNR and CDR2 FQNEAQ (reference sequence). The chain's CDR3 is CASSLGGAGWGRVYEQYF. CDR3 coding DNA: TGTGCCAGCAGCTTAGGTGGCGCTGGATGGGGCCGGGTGTACGAGCAGTACTTC. The full variable domain, with the rest looked up from reference TRBV7-9 and TRBJ2-7, is DTGVSQNPRHKITKRGQNVTFRCDPISEHNRLYWYRQTLGQGPEFLTYFQNEAQLEKSRLLSDRFSAERPKGSFSTLEIQRTEQGDSAMYLCASSLGGAGWGRVYEQYFGPGTRLTVT.

The rearrangement joins TRBV9 to TRBJ2-7; D might be TRBD2 (5 bases). Trimming cost V 0 bases and J 6 bases, with 13 bases left between them. The CDR3 is 14 amino acids. Germline values: CDR1 SGDLS, CDR2 YYNGEE. CDR3 sequence reads: CASSVAGGPSEQYF. CDR3 bases: TGTGCCAGCAGCGTAGCCGGCGGGCCCAGCGAGCAGTACTTC.

This chain joins TRBV28 and TRBJ1-3; 8 positions match TRBD1. CDR1 and CDR2 (germline): MDHEN, SYDVKM. CDR3 length: 15 residues. With V trimmed by 6 bases and J by 3 bases, 7 bases remained unmatched. The CDR3 protein is CASSSQGADGNTIYF. CDR3 sequence (DNA): TGTGCCAGCAGCTCTCAGGGGGCCGATGGAAACACCATATATTTT.

This chain uses TRBV9 with TRBJ2-7; 9 bases map to TRBD2. The CDR3 length is 14 residues. From germline, CDR1 is SGDLS and CDR2 YYNGEE. Germline trimming cut 4 bases from V and 4 bases from J; bases unmatched to any gene: 6. CDR3 region: CASSPAGGGYEQYF. The CDR3 DNA follows: TGTGCCAGCAGCCCGGCGGGAGGGGGGTACGAGCAGTACTTC.

V gene TRBV7-8 combines with J gene TRBJ1-1; D might be TRBD1 (5 bases). The CDR3 has 13 residues. Germline assignment: CDR1 SGHVS and CDR2 FQNEAQ. Trimming pared 1 base from V and 6 bases from J, leaving 9 bases between. As DNA, the CDR3 is TGTGCCAGCAGCTTAGGGGGCCCGGCTGAAGCTTTCTTT. This encodes CASSLGGPAEAFF.

This chain links TRBV2 with TRBJ1-3; unclear D gene. The CDR3 covers 11 residues. Germline CDR1 reads SNHLY; CDR2 reads FYNNEI. V was cut by 8 bases and J by 4 bases, with 6 bases left in between. In DNA form, the CDR3 reads TGTGCCAGCCGTGCGGGAAACACCATATATTTT. It codes for CASRAGNTIYF.

The chain has TRBV19 and TRBJ1-4; D is unresolved. Trimming shortened V by 3 bases and J by 0 bases, and 17 bases separated the two germline ends. The CDR3 runs 18 residues. Germline V gene sequence: CDR1 LNHDA, CDR2 SQIVND (reference sequence). The CDR3 DNA sequence: TGTGCCAGTAGTATGAGGCGGCGGAACCTCGCAACTAATGAAAAACTGTTTTTT. Protein product: CASSMRRRNLATNEKLFF. The full variable domain, rest sourced from reference TRBV19 and TRBJ1-4, is DGGITQSPKYLFRKEGQNVTLSCEQNLNHDAMYWYRQDPGQGLRLIYYSQIVNDFQKGDIAEGYSVSREKKESFPLTVTSAQKNPTAFYLCASSMRRRNLATNEKLFFGSGTQLSVL.

The gene calls are TRBV18 and TRBJ2-5; D possibly corresponds to TRBD2 (5 bases). The CDR3 runs 16 residues. V lost 1 base, J lost 1 base, and 13 bases lay in between. Germline CDR1 is KGHSH and CDR2 is LQKENI. The CDR3 region has the DNA TGTGCCAGCTCACCACTGATAGCGCATCTCCAAGAGACCCAGTACTTC. Translating it yields CASSPLIAHLQETQYF.

The chain has TRBV19 and TRBJ1-1; D is unclear. In germline, CDR1 is LNHDA, CDR2 SQIVND (reference sequence). The V gene lost 1 base and the J gene lost 1 base, with 7 bases spanning the gap. The CDR3 is made up of 14 amino acids. CDR3 loop: CASSIVNSNTEAFF. Here the CDR3 DNA reads TGTGCCAGTAGTATAGTTAATTCGAACACTGAAGCTTTCTTT.

This chain connects TRBV5-1 to TRBJ2-2; no clear D. The CDR3 totals 14 residues. V dropped 7 bases and J dropped 1 base, with 11 bases sitting between them. CDR1 and CDR2 from the germline V gene are SGHRS and YFSETQ. CDR3 nucleotide sequence: TGCGCCAGCCGCCACAACTTGAACACCGGGGAGCTGTTTTTT. Its protein product is CASRHNLNTGELFF.

The J gene is TRBJ2-7, the V gene TRBV6-2 or TRBV6-3, with no clear D. From germline, CDR1 is MNHEY and CDR2 SVGEGT. CDR3 length: 14 residues. V lost 0 bases and J lost 0, with 6 bases in between. The DNA of the CDR3 is TGTGCCAGCAGTTACTCCGAAAGCTCCTACGAGCAGTACTTC. The encoded protein is CASSYSESSYEQYF.

This clone showed up just a few times. The V and J genes are TRBV3-1 (or the pseudogene TRBV3-2) and TRBJ1-2; 10 bases agree with TRBD1. V lost 2 bases to trimming and J lost 5 bases; unmatched junction nucleotides: 8. Germline lookup yields CDR1 LGHDT and CDR2 YNNKEL (reference sequence). The length of the CDR3 is 16 residues. The CDR3 coding sequence is TGTGCCAGCAGCCAAACGAGGACAGGGGGGGGATATGGCTACACCTTC. It is translated as CASSQTRTGGGYGYTF.